These T cell receptor beta chains were read from a single sample in a study of blood T cell repertoires in COVID-19. Profiling relied on immunoSEQ multiplex PCR, and the TCRdb table lists in-frame clones only, not all of them. The data contain 130,000 to 150,000 clones, 75% to 90% of them seen just once; the ten biggest clones take up roughly two fifths. Sequencing was done on a sample of peripheral blood. These receptors were collected from a man aged 50 to 60 who had recovered from COVID-19. Both conserved end residues are part of each CDR3. A D gene is named only where the DNA matches it firmly. Expanded clones get a size class; other rows say once, few or many, or leave the size out.

TRBD2	TRBV29-1	-	TRBJ2-1	CSVALAGESEQFF	TGCAGCGTTGCACTAGCGGGGGAGAGCGAGCAGTTCTTC
TRBD1	TRBV12-5	few	TRBJ1-1	CASGSIIPTGLYTEAFF	TGTGCTAGTGGTTCTATTATACCGACAGGGTTATATACTGAAGCTTTCTTT
TRBD2	TRBV5-1	-	TRBJ2-2	CASSPQTSGRTGELFF	TGCGCCAGCAGCCCCCAGACTAGCGGGCGTACCGGGGAGCTGTTTTTT
-	TRBV5-4	-	TRBJ2-1	CASSVGTGDEQFF	TGTGCCAGCAGCGTAGGGACTGGCGATGAGCAGTTCTTC
TRBD1	TRBV27	-	TRBJ2-6	CASSPDRGFSGANVLTF	TGTGCCAGCAGTCCTGACAGGGGGTTCTCTGGGGCCAACGTCCTGACTTTC
-	TRBV2	-	TRBJ1-2	CASSGGGFNYGYTF	TGTGCCAGCAGTGGAGGGGGATTCAACTATGGCTACACCTTC
-	TRBV5-4	-	TRBJ2-7	CASRLQGPGDYEQYF	TGTGCCAGCAGACTACAGGGCCCCGGGGACTACGAGCAGTACTTC
-	TRBV27	-	TRBJ1-4	CASSYRIFEKLFF	TGTGCCAGCAGTTACAGGATCTTTGAAAAACTGTTTTTT
-	TRBV7-2	-	TRBJ2-5	CASERRYQETQYF	TGTGCCAGTGAACGTCGGTACCAAGAGACCCAGTACTTC
TRBD2	TRBV11-3	-	TRBJ2-5	CASKSGGAAETQYF	TGTGCCAGTAAGAGCGGGGGGGCCGCTGAGACCCAGTACTTC
-	TRBV6-5	-	TRBJ1-1	CASSYDQRGTEAFF	TGTGCCAGCAGTTACGACCAAAGGGGAACTGAAGCTTTCTTT
TRBD2	TRBV5-4	-	TRBJ2-1	CASSWKRGGDEQFF	TGTGCCAGCAGTTGGAAGCGGGGGGGCGATGAGCAGTTCTTC
TRBD2	TRBV7-3	-	TRBJ2-1	CASTPGLASNEQFF	TGTGCCAGCACCCCGGGACTAGCGTCCAATGAGCAGTTCTTC
TRBD2	TRBV5-6	-	TRBJ2-1	CASSYLTSGAYNEQFF	TGTGCCAGCAGCTACTTGACTAGCGGGGCCTACAATGAGCAGTTCTTC
-	TRBV27	-	TRBJ1-2	CASSSNGGSLIYGYTF	TGTGCCAGCAGTTCAAATGGCGGCAGTCTAATCTATGGCTACACCTTC
TRBD1	TRBV4-3	-	TRBJ2-2	CASSQQPGQGANTGELFF	TGCGCCAGCAGCCAACAACCGGGACAGGGGGCGAACACCGGGGAGCTGTTTTTT
TRBD2	TRBV2	-	TRBJ2-5	CASSELAGDQETQYF	TGTGCCAGCAGTGAACTAGCGGGGGACCAAGAGACCCAGTACTTC
-	TRBV5-8	once	TRBJ2-1	CASHGVYSYNEQFF	TGTGCCAGCCACGGGGTCTACTCCTACAATGAGCAGTTCTTC
TRBD1	TRBV6-2/TRBV6-3	many	TRBJ1-2	CASSWTGGDYGYTF	TGTGCCAGCAGTTGGACAGGGGGCGACTATGGCTACACCTTC
-	TRBV29-1	-	TRBJ2-5	CSVERPGGETQYF	TGCAGCGTTGAACGACCAGGGGGGGAGACCCAGTACTTC
TRBD1	TRBV20-1	-	TRBJ2-2	CSASIGTGKFGELFF	TGCAGTGCTAGTATCGGGACAGGGAAATTCGGGGAGCTGTTTTTT
TRBD2	TRBV2	few	TRBJ2-3	CASSRLASLTDTQYF	TGTGCCAGCTCCCGACTAGCGTCACTCACAGATACGCAGTATTTT
-	TRBV28	-	TRBJ2-1	CASSLLNEQFF	TGTGCCAGCAGTTTACTCAATGAGCAGTTCTTC
-	TRBV14	once	TRBJ2-7	CASSLLNSYEQYF	TGTGCCAGCAGCCTTCTTAACTCCTACGAGCAGTACTTC
TRBD1	TRBV7-2	once	TRBJ1-5	CANVTGTGNQPQHF	TGTGCCAACGTGACCGGGACAGGGAATCAGCCCCAGCATTTT
TRBD1	TRBV10-3	-	TRBJ1-5	CAISERGLHQPQHF	TGTGCCATCAGTGAGAGGGGGCTTCATCAGCCCCAGCATTTT
-	TRBV7-9	-	TRBJ2-1	CASSLIWSRGTDYNEQFF	TGTGCCAGCAGCTTAATTTGGTCCCGAGGAACGGACTACAATGAGCAGTTCTTC
TRBD1	TRBV10-2	-	TRBJ2-5	CASSIRGKETQYF	TGCGCCAGCAGCATCAGGGGGAAAGAGACCCAGTACTTC
TRBD2	TRBV7-2	-	TRBJ2-3	CASSPGLTPRTDTQYF	TGTGCCAGCAGCCCGGGACTAACTCCCCGCACAGATACGCAGTATTTT